This T cell receptor beta chain appears in the sequencing data of a study of blood T cell repertoires in COVID-19. Study summary: Specimens from acute and convalescent COVID-19 originated in the United States, Italy and Spain.

Enrolled during active infection, Seattle patients were then followed longitudinally. Per the study methods: For nucleated cells, counts were estimated from reference gene primer amplification. Some clones are missing from TCRdb's copy, which holds only in-frame ones; the method was immunoSEQ multiplex PCR. V, J and clone size are those of that table, while D and trimming were read from the DNA. The sample includes 150,000 to 200,000 clones, 80% to 90% of them seen just once. V lost 6 bases and J lost 6, with 12 bases in between. The CDR3 loop spans 13 amino acids. CDR1 and CDR2 (germline): LNHDA, SQIVND (reference sequence).

The chain joins TRBV19 to TRBJ1-5, with D possibly TRBD1 on 5 matching bases. Sequencing was performed on peripheral blood. The sequence came from a woman aged 80 or over with COVID-19, enrolled during active disease. The chain's CDR3 is CASRGRGGQPQHF. In DNA, the CDR3 is TGTGCCAGTAGGGGAAGGGGAGGTCAGCCCCAGCATTTT.